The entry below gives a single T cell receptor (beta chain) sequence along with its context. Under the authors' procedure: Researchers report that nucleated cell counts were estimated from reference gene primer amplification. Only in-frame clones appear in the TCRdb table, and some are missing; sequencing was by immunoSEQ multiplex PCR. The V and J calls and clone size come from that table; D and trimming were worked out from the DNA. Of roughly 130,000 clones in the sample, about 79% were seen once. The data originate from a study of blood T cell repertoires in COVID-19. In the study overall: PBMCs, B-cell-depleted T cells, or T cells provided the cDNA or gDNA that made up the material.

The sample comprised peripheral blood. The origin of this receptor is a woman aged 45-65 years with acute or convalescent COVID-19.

This CDR3 reads CASRRTGAHEQYF. The CDR3 DNA is TGTGCCAGCAGAAGGACAGGGGCCCACGAGCAGTACTTC. V is TRBV14 and J is TRBJ2-7; TRBD1 aligns across 9 bases. V shed 6 bases and J 5 bases; nucleotides not matched to a gene: 5. Per germline, CDR1 SGHDN and CDR2 FVKESK. This CDR3 contains 13 residues.